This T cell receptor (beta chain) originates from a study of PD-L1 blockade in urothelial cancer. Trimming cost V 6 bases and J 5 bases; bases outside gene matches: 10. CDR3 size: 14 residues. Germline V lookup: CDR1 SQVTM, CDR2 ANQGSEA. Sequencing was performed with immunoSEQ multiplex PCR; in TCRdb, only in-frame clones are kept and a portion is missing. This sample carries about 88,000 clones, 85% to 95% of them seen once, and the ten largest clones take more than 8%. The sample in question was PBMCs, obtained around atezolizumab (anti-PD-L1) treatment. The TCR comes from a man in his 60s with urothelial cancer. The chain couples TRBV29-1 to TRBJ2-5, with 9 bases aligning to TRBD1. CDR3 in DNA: TGCAGCGTGACTCGGGGGACAGGGAAGGAGACCCAGTACTTC. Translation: CSVTRGTGKETQYF.